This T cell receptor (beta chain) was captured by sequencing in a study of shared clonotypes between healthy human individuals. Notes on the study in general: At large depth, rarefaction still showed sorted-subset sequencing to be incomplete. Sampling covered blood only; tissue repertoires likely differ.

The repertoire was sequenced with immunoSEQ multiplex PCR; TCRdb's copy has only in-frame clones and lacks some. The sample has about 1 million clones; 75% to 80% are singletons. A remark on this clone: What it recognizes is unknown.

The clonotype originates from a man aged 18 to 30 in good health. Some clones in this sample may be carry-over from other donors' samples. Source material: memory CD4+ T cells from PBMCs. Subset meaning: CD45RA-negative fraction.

In DNA form, the CDR3 reads TGTGCCAGCAGATCCGGGACGTCAGGGCCCGGGGGGGAGCTGTTTTTT. This codes for CASRSGTSGPGGELFF. The chain couples TRBV5-4 to TRBJ2-2; D is perhaps TRBD1 or TRBD2 (5 bases each). Trimming shortened V by 5 bases and J by 8 bases, and 22 bases separated the two germline ends. Germline lookup yields CDR1 SGHNT and CDR2 YYREEE (reference sequence). CDR3 length: 16 amino acids. The full variable domain, in which reference TRBV5-4 and TRBJ2-2 provide the parts outside the CDR3, is ETGVTQSPTHLIKTRGQQVTLRCSSQSGHNTVSWYQQALGQGPQFIFQYYREEENGRGNFPPRFSGLQFPNYSSELNVNALELDDSALYLCASRSGTSGPGGELFFGEGSRLTVL.